This T cell receptor beta chain was documented in a study of T cells after posttransplantation cyclophosphamide. Cyclophosphamide on days +3 and +4 followed busulfan-fludarabine conditioning and a marrow graft. Study-wide results and caveats: Blood and skin or GI T cell repertoires showed limited TRB overlap. Donor CD8+ memory clones often dominated recipient blood repertoires at later times.

The table came from immunoSEQ multiplex PCR; TCRdb's copy has only in-frame clones and leaves some out. The repertoire holds 7,400 or so clones, almost 90% seen once, with roughly 1.1% in the top ten. J gave up 4 bases and V 4 bases, and 4 bases lay outside the gene matches. CDR1 is MNHEY, CDR2 SVGAGI, per germline. This CDR3 spans 14 amino acids. Note on this clone: What it recognizes is unknown.

The V and J genes are TRBV6-5 and TRBJ2-7; 10 positions match TRBD2. Sequencing was performed on CD4+ T cells sorted from blood, taken around 1,300 days after allogeneic stem cell transplant with posttransplant cyclophosphamide. The origin of this receptor is a female patient aged 50 to 60 who received an allogeneic stem cell transplant from a related donor, was CMV-positive, and had no GVHD. T cells may partly derive from the graft donor. The CDR3 spells CASSSSGSKYEQYF. The CDR3 DNA reads as TGTGCCAGCAGTTCTAGCGGGAGTAAATACGAGCAGTACTTC.